The 30 T cell receptor beta chains below come from one sample, sequenced in a study of T-cell reconstitution after alpha-beta-depleted transplantation in children. Molecular barcoding with unique molecular identifiers was used for the TCRbeta library. Via MiXCR, TCRdb re-called the PCR reads, giving one row per CDR3 protein. The data contain 500,000 to 650,000 distinct CDR3 sequences, approximately 10% of them singletons. Sequenced here: PBMCs, mostly from graft donor cells, sampled 180 days after TCRalphabeta/CD19-depleted stem cell transplant. The receptor set was obtained from a female patient aged 2 to 10 who had a stem cell transplant for aplastic anemia, so the T cells may come from the graft donor.

The chain joins TRBV20-1 to TRBJ2-1, with 10 bases lining up with TRBD1. The CDR3 has 16 amino acids. Trimming cost V 2 bases and J 1 base; bases outside gene matches: 5. Germline V CDR1 and CDR2: DFQATT, SNEGSKA (reference sequence). The CDR3 region has the DNA TGCAGTGCTAGACCCGACAGGGGGCGGTCCTACAATGAGCAGTTCTTC. Protein: CSARPDRGRSYNEQFF.

There are a few counts of this clonotype. V is TRBV27 and J is TRBJ2-2; the D gene is possibly TRBD2 (6 bases). Germline loops: CDR1 MNHEY, CDR2 SMNVEV (reference sequence). V lost 8 bases to trimming and J lost 3 bases, with 19 bases between them. The CDR3 is 16 residues long. In nucleotides, the CDR3 is TGTGCCAGCCGCTTCCGCGGGGAAGGGCACACCGGGGAGCTGTTTTTT. Its translation: CASRFRGEGHTGELFF.

This clonotype was seen repeatedly, ten times or more. The V call is TRBV12-3 or TRBV12-4, the J call TRBJ2-7; D unclear. This CDR3 region has 12 residues. The V end lost 5 bases, the J end lost 5 bases, and 10 bases lay between the germline ends. CDR3 sequence: CASSTSRNEQYF. CDR3 in DNA: TGTGCCAGCAGTACCTCTAGAAACGAGCAGTACTTC.

The rearrangement uses TRBV11-2 and TRBJ2-1; 9 bases line up with TRBD2. The CDR3 extends over 17 amino acids. The V and J ends lost 1 base and 8 bases, in that order; junction bases with no gene match: 12. Germline loops: CDR1 SGHAT, CDR2 FQNNGV. CDR3 DNA sequence: TGTGCCAGCAGCTTAGGGGGCGGGAGGGCTGGCTTGTATGAGCAGTTCTTC. It is translated as CASSLGGGRAGLYEQFF.

This clonotype showed up just a few times. The chain is built from TRBV15 and TRBJ1-5; D might be TRBD1 (5 bases). Looked up from germline, CDR1 is LNHNV and CDR2 is YYDKDF (reference sequence). The ends were cut back, 5 bases at V and 3 bases at J, with 14 bases in the middle. This CDR3 contains 15 residues. The CDR3 region has the DNA TGTGCCACCAGCCGGGGGAGGGGTAACAATCAGCCCCAGCATTTT. This codes for CATSRGRGNNQPQHF.

This clonotype was detected ten times or more. The chain carries TRBV10-3 and TRBJ2-3; D not resolved. The V end was cut by 3 bases, the J end by 2 bases, with 12 bases between. CDR1 and CDR2 from the germline V gene are ENHRY and SYGVKD. The CDR3 spans 15 residues. CDR3 sequence: CAISDGPINTDTQYF. CDR3 in DNA: TGTGCCATCAGTGATGGACCAATCAACACAGATACGCAGTATTTT.

This clonotype was found many times. The rearrangement links TRBV2 to TRBJ2-5; D remains unclear. This CDR3 contains 11 residues. V lost 2 bases and J 7 bases, leaving 5 bases between the germline ends. Looked up from germline, CDR1 is SNHLY and CDR2 is FYNNEI. Here the CDR3 DNA reads TGTGCCAGCAGTGAATACCCGACCCAGTACTTC. Its translation: CASSEYPTQYF.

This clonotype was observed many times. V gene TRBV11-2 combines with J gene TRBJ2-3; TRBD2 agrees at 9 bases. Trimming removed 5 bases from V and 2 bases from J; junction bases left unmatched: 8. Germline values: CDR1 SGHAT, CDR2 FQNNGV. The CDR3 loop spans 16 amino acids. The CDR3 DNA reads as TGTGCCAGCAGCCCAAGACTAGCGGCATTCACAGATACGCAGTATTTT. This gives the protein CASSPRLAAFTDTQYF.

The V call is TRBV28, the J call TRBJ2-5; 9 bases are shared with TRBD1. The V and J ends lost 6 bases and 6 bases, in that order; junction bases with no gene match: 11. The CDR3 runs 15 residues. Looked up from germline, CDR1 is MDHEN and CDR2 is SYDVKM. The CDR3: CASSPMGDRVKTQYF. DNA of the CDR3: TGTGCCAGCAGCCCTATGGGGGACAGGGTAAAGACCCAGTACTTC.

This clonotype was observed a handful of times. The chain uses TRBV7-8 and TRBJ1-5; the D gene is possibly TRBD1 (5 bases). Trimming removed 1 base at V and 0 bases at J, with 13 bases between. Germline V gene lookup returns CDR1 SGHVS and CDR2 FQNEAQ. This CDR3 has 17 residues. The CDR3 nucleotides read TGTGCCAGCAGCTTAGGGGGCCACACCTATAGCAATCAGCCCCAGCATTTT. It is translated as CASSLGGHTYSNQPQHF.

This clonotype has just a few counts. The chain has TRBV12-3 or TRBV12-4 and TRBJ2-5; 8 bases align to TRBD2. The CDR3 has 16 amino acids. V shed 7 bases and J 1 base; nucleotides not matched to a gene: 11. CDR3 DNA sequence: TGTGCCAGCATGGTGGGTGACGGGAGGGCCCAAGAGACCCAGTACTTC. This sequence encodes CASMVGDGRAQETQYF.

This clonotype turned up a few times. The chain recombines TRBV7-2 with TRBJ2-7; D is undetermined. CDR3 length: 13 residues. Germline V lookup: CDR1 SGHTA, CDR2 FQGNSA. V was trimmed by 1 base and J by 5 bases, leaving 9 bases between them. The CDR3 DNA sequence: TGTGCCAGCAGCTTAGGGTCCGGTCACGAGCAGTACGTC. Amino acid sequence: CASSLGSGHEQYV.

This sequence joins TRBV28 and TRBJ2-7; 7 nucleotides agree with TRBD2. J was trimmed by 5 bases and V by 3 bases; bases with no gene match: 7. There are 14 residues in the CDR3. Germline CDR1 and CDR2: MDHEN and SYDVKM. The CDR3 sequence is CASSLRAGDDEQYF. The CDR3 DNA sequence: TGTGCCAGCAGTTTGAGGGCGGGAGACGACGAGCAGTACTTC.

This clonotype was seen ten or more times. The CDR3 sequence: CASSPHPGQIYNEQFF. As DNA, the CDR3 is TGCGCCAGCAGCCCGCATCCGGGACAGATCTACAATGAGCAGTTCTTC. The chain employs TRBV4-3 and TRBJ2-1; TRBD1 matches at 7 bases. The J segment lost 3 bases and the V segment lost 4 bases, leaving 9 bases of the junction unmatched. The CDR3 length is 16 residues. CDR1 and CDR2 (germline): LGHNA, YSLEER.

This clonotype was found many times. The chain links TRBV10-2 to TRBJ2-5; 8 bases align to TRBD1. The CDR3 loop spans 12 amino acids. V dropped 8 bases and J dropped 4; count of bases not matched to a gene: 3. The germline CDR1 and CDR2 sequences are WSHSY and SAAADI. Written as DNA, the CDR3 is TGCGCCAGCGGACAGGGTGGAGAGACCCAGTACTTC. Amino acids: CASGQGGETQYF.

V usage is TRBV7-6 and J usage is TRBJ2-7; TRBD1 matches 11 bases. This CDR3 spans 16 amino acids. Per germline, CDR1 SGHVS and CDR2 FNYEAQ. The V segment lost 5 bases and the J segment 4 bases; nucleotides outside the gene matches: 10. CDR3 DNA: TGTGCCAGCAGCCCAACTGGGGACAGGGGGGGATACGAGCAGTACTTC. It codes for CASSPTGDRGGYEQYF.

The rearrangement links TRBV25-1 to TRBJ1-3; no reliable D call. The CDR3 consists of 13 residues. V lost 9 bases, J lost 4 bases, and 13 bases lay in between. Germline V gene data show CDR1 as MGHDK and CDR2 as SYGVNS. The CDR3 coding sequence is TGTGCCAGTAGCCCGGCGAGGGGAAACACCATATATTTT. This translates into CASSPARGNTIYF.

This clonotype was seen a handful of times. The rearrangement joins TRBV4-2 to TRBJ2-7; 10 positions agree with TRBD2. Trimming at V came to 4 bases and at J to 0 bases, leaving 6 bases not matched to a gene. There are 16 residues in the CDR3. In germline, CDR1 is LGHNA, CDR2 YNFKEQ. The CDR3 spells CASSPLTSGSSYEQYF. Here the CDR3 DNA reads TGTGCCAGCAGCCCCCTGACTAGCGGGTCCTCCTACGAGCAGTACTTC.

The chain joins TRBV6-5 to TRBJ2-2; D is unresolved. Germline-derived CDR1 and CDR2 are MNHEY and SVGAGI. Trimming pared 0 bases from V and 4 bases from J, leaving 6 bases between. This CDR3 has 14 residues. Here the CDR3 DNA reads TGTGCCAGCAGTTACTCTAGGACCACCGGGGAGCTGTTTTTT. Translated, it gives CASSYSRTTGELFF.

This clonotype showed up just a few times. The chain recombines TRBV10-3 with TRBJ2-3; D call uncertain. In germline, CDR1 is ENHRY, CDR2 SYGVKD. The CDR3 is 15 amino acids. Trimming took 3 bases from V and 2 from J, leaving 12 bases between them. The CDR3, as DNA: TGTGCCATCAGTGATTCCCTACACTCCACAGATACGCAGTATTTT. Translation gives CAISDSLHSTDTQYF.

The chain recombines TRBV12-3 or TRBV12-4 with TRBJ2-1; weak D call: TRBD1 (5 bases). The CDR3 is 14 residues long. Trimming took off 1 base at V and 10 bases at J, with 14 bases between the two ends. Written as DNA, the CDR3 is TGTGCCAGCAGTTTAGAAGTCAGGGAAATGGAGCAGTTCTTC. This codes for CASSLEVREMEQFF.

A few counts support this clonotype. This chain joins TRBV30 and TRBJ2-3; no definite D call. Per the germline V gene, CDR1 is GTSNPN and CDR2 is SVGIG (reference sequence). There are 12 residues in the CDR3. Deletions cut 2 bases from V and 6 bases from J, with 9 bases between. The CDR3 loop reads CAWSTLGDTQYF. The CDR3 DNA reads as TGTGCCTGGAGTACCTTGGGGGATACGCAGTATTTT.

This chain links TRBV6-1 with TRBJ2-7, with TRBD2 matching over 14 bases. The length of the CDR3 is 15 residues. Trimming cost V 6 bases and J 6 bases; bases outside gene matches: 7. Germline V gene data show CDR1 as MNHNS and CDR2 as SASEGT. CDR3 coding DNA: TGTGCCAGCAGCCAGGGACTAGCGGGAGTAGGCGAGCAGTACTTC. It encodes CASSQGLAGVGEQYF.

This clonotype occurred a few times. The chain employs TRBV10-3 and TRBJ2-1; perhaps TRBD1 as D (5 bases). Germline V gives CDR1 ENHRY, CDR2 SYGVKD. CDR3 size: 14 residues. V dropped 2 bases and J dropped 8 bases, with 13 bases sitting between them. CDR3 sequence: CAISERQSKDEQFF. CDR3 nucleotides: TGTGCCATCAGTGAGAGACAGTCTAAGGATGAGCAGTTCTTC.

The rearrangement joins TRBV28 to TRBJ2-4; 8 nucleotides align to TRBD1. Germline V gene lookup returns CDR1 MDHEN and CDR2 SYDVKM. Trimming removed 5 bases from V and 7 bases from J; junction bases left unmatched: 4. The CDR3 loop spans 13 amino acids. The CDR3 region has the DNA TGTGCCAGCAGTCCAACAGGGGGGAACATTCAGTACTTC. Protein: CASSPTGGNIQYF. The complete variable domain, with remaining parts taken from reference TRBV28 and TRBJ2-4, reads DVKVTQSSRYLVKRTGEKVFLECVQDMDHENMFWYRQDPGLGLRLIYFSYDVKMKEKGDIPEGYSVSREKKERFSLILESASTNQTSMYLCASSPTGGNIQYFGAGTRLSVL.

A few counts support this clonotype. The rearrangement links TRBV4-3 to TRBJ2-7; 10 bases agree with TRBD1. CDR1 and CDR2 (germline): LGHNA, YSLEER. CDR3 size: 15 residues. Germline trimming cut 3 bases from V and 6 bases from J; bases unmatched to any gene: 8. Here the CDR3 reads CASSQGTGDNSEQYF. As DNA, the CDR3 is TGCGCCAGCAGCCAGGGGACAGGGGATAATAGCGAGCAGTACTTC.

This clonotype was detected a few times. The chain recombines TRBV15 with TRBJ2-7; 7 bases map to TRBD2. Germline loops: CDR1 LNHNV, CDR2 YYDKDF (reference sequence). The CDR3 length is 15 residues. V trimming: 3 bases; J trimming: 3 bases; junction bases outside the gene matches: 8. For the CDR3, the DNA is TGTGCCACCAGCAGTCTTAGACCGGGGGGCTACGAGCAGTACTTC. It encodes CATSSLRPGGYEQYF.

This clonotype turned up a few times. The chain carries TRBV7-9 and TRBJ1-1; D not certain. The CDR3 is 13 residues long. In germline, CDR1 is SEHNR, CDR2 FQNEAQ (reference sequence). V lost 1 base and J 7 bases, leaving 10 bases between the germline ends. The CDR3 nucleotides are TGTGCCAGCAGCTTAGAAGGGTTGAGTGAAGCTTTCTTT. Its translation: CASSLEGLSEAFF. Supplemented by reference TRBV7-9 and TRBJ1-1, the full variable domain reads DTGVSQNPRHKITKRGQNVTFRCDPISEHNRLYWYRQTLGQGPEFLTYFQNEAQLEKSRLLSDRFSAERPKGSFSTLEIQRTEQGDSAMYLCASSLEGLSEAFFGQGTRLTVV.

The chain recombines TRBV20-1 with TRBJ2-2; D gene ambiguous. This CDR3 spans 12 amino acids. CDR1 is DFQATT and CDR2 is SNEGSKA in the germline V gene (reference sequence). V was trimmed by 3 bases and J by 4 bases, leaving 6 bases between them. The CDR3 spells CSASRPTGELFF. The CDR3 DNA reads as TGCAGTGCTAGCAGGCCCACCGGGGAGCTGTTTTTT.

This clonotype was seen only a few times. This chain uses TRBV20-1 with TRBJ1-5, with D perhaps TRBD1 (6 bases). Deletions cut 3 bases from V and 7 bases from J, with 13 bases between. The CDR3 extends over 13 amino acids. The germline gives CDR1 DFQATT, CDR2 SNEGSKA (reference sequence). This CDR3 is CSARGTQNQPQHF. The CDR3 coding sequence is TGCAGTGCTAGGGGGACACAGAACCAGCCCCAGCATTTT.